The 2 T cell receptor beta chains below all came from one sample that was sequenced in a study of T cells in Graves' hyperthyroidism and ophthalmopathy. RNA transcripts were the template for amplifying TCR beta CDR3 regions. The HTBI primer set served for first-round RT-PCR of the TCR CDR3. TCRdb ran MiXCR on the multiplex PCR reads and lists one entry per CDR3 protein. This sample carries some 600,000 distinct CDR3 sequences, approximately 13% of them seen once, and the ten largest clones take under 7%. The sequenced material came from blood. The origin of the receptors is a woman in her 30s with Graves' hyperthyroidism that later progressed to Graves' ophthalmopathy.

This clonotype was seen only a few times. The J gene is TRBJ2-3, the V gene TRBV2; 14 bases align to TRBD2. V lost 2 bases to trimming and J lost 14 bases; unmatched junction nucleotides: 6. Per the germline V gene, CDR1 is SNHLY and CDR2 is FYNNEI. This CDR3 has 14 residues. This CDR3 reads CASSERLTSGGVYF. CDR3 DNA sequence: TGTGCCAGCAGTGAACGGTTGACTAGCGGGGGGGTGTATTTT.

This clonotype has at least ten counts. The chain carries TRBV3-1 and TRBJ2-4; no definite D call. The CDR3 length is 13 residues. CDR1 is LGHDT and CDR2 is YNNKEL in the germline V gene (reference sequence). V shed 4 bases and J shed 4 bases, with 8 bases lying between them. As DNA, the CDR3 is TGTGCCAGCAGCCCAGACGGAAAAAACATTCAGTACTTC. This sequence encodes CASSPDGKNIQYF.